These 11 T cell receptor beta chains share one sample of origin, sequenced in a study of identical twins' blood T cells. TCRdb reprocessed the 5' RACE reads via MiXCR and lists one record per CDR3 protein. The data show roughly 340,000 distinct CDR3 sequences, roughly 31% seen once. Sequenced sample: PBMCs. All receptors come from a woman aged 18-55 years in good health.

This rearrangement joins TRBV5-5 to TRBJ1-2, with a possible D match to TRBD1 (5 bases). Germline values: CDR1 SGHKS, CDR2 YYEKEE (reference sequence). The CDR3 spans 13 residues. The germline V and J ends were trimmed by 5 bases and 3 bases, with 11 bases remaining between them. CDR3 amino acids: CASSRDGYYGYTF. CDR3 bases: TGTGCCAGCAGTAGGGACGGATACTATGGCTACACCTTC.

This clonotype was recorded only once. This sequence joins TRBV7-9 and TRBJ1-1, with D unclear. The CDR3 is made up of 14 amino acids. Germline loops: CDR1 SEHNR, CDR2 FQNEAQ (reference sequence). The V gene lost 3 bases and the J gene lost 1 base, with 9 bases spanning the gap. The CDR3 sequence is CASSFLSANTEAFF. DNA of the CDR3: TGTGCCAGCAGCTTTTTGTCTGCGAACACTGAAGCTTTCTTT.

CDR3 loop: CASGLGTYVDQPQHF. The DNA for the CDR3 is TGTGCTAGTGGTTTGGGGACATACGTTGATCAGCCCCAGCATTTT. The chain combines TRBV12-5 with TRBJ1-5, with D possibly being TRBD1 (5 bases). Per germline, CDR1 LGHNT and CDR2 FRNRAP. Trimming took off 1 base at V and 5 bases at J, with 12 bases between the two ends. The CDR3 is 15 residues long. Full variable domain (missing parts from reference TRBV12-5 and TRBJ1-5): DARVTQTPRHKVTEMGQEVTMRCQPILGHNTVFWYRQTMMQGLELLAYFRNRAPLDDSGMPKDRFSAEMPDATLATLKIQPSEPRDSAVYFCASGLGTYVDQPQHFGDGTRLSIL.

As to this clonotype: A much larger clonotype is one base distant, so this may be a read error. Likely a read error: the CDR3 ends without its conserved phenylalanine or tryptophan. The chain joins TRBV29-1 to TRBJ1-2, with D possibly TRBD1 on 5 matching bases. CDR3 size: 14 residues. From germline, CDR1 is SQVTM and CDR2 ANQGSEA. Trimming pared 6 bases from V and 3 bases from J, leaving 17 bases between. DNA for the CDR3: TGCAGCGTCTCGGGGGGGAACATGGACTATGGCTACACCGTC. Its translation: CSVSGGNMDYGYTV.

The rearrangement joins TRBV20-1 to TRBJ2-7; D may be TRBD1 (5 bases). Germline V gene lookup returns CDR1 DFQATT and CDR2 SNEGSKA (reference sequence). This CDR3 comprises 12 residues. V was trimmed by 6 bases and J by 0 bases, leaving 9 bases between them. CDR3 protein: CSASDISYEQYF. CDR3 DNA: TGCAGTGCCTCGGACATCTCCTACGAGCAGTACTTC.

The genes are TRBV29-1 and TRBJ2-3, with D hard to call. Trimming shortened V by 6 bases and J by 6 bases, and 10 bases separated the two germline ends. CDR1 SQVTM and CDR2 ANQGSEA come from the germline V gene. The CDR3 sequence is 11 residues long. The CDR3 region has the DNA TGCAGCGTGCTAAGTACGGATACGCAGTATTTT. It is translated as CSVLSTDTQYF.

This clonotype was counted a few times. V usage is TRBV6-2 or TRBV6-3 and J usage is TRBJ1-3, with a weak D call TRBD1 (6 bases). The germline V gene encodes CDR1 MNHEY and CDR2 SVGEGT. The ends were cut back, 8 bases at V and 0 bases at J, with 11 bases in the middle. The CDR3 is 14 amino acids. CDR3: CASRKTGSGNTIYF. CDR3 sequence (DNA): TGTGCCAGCCGGAAGACAGGCTCTGGAAACACCATATATTTT.

The chain employs TRBV4-1 and TRBJ2-2; 14 bases agree with TRBD2. Unmatched junction bases numbered 5, after V lost 1 base and J lost 4 bases. Germline V gives CDR1 MGHRA, CDR2 YSYEKL. The CDR3 consists of 18 residues. This CDR3 reads CASSQGGLAGVGTGELFF. In nucleotides, the CDR3 is TGCGCCAGCAGCCAAGGGGGACTAGCGGGAGTGGGCACCGGGGAGCTGTTTTTT.

Points on this clonotype: This may be a read error: a much more frequent sequence differs by one nucleotide. The chain employs TRBV28 and TRBJ1-5, with a weak D call TRBD1 (5 bases). Germline V CDR1 and CDR2: MDHEN, SYDVKM. There are 13 residues in the CDR3. As DNA, the CDR3 is TGTGCCATCAGTCCCTCAGGGTGGCAGCCCCAGCATTTT. This encodes CAISPSGWQPQHF. The whole variable domain, remainder taken from reference TRBV28 and TRBJ1-5, is DVKVTQSSRYLVKRTGEKVFLECVQDMDHENMFWYRQDPGLGLRLIYFSYDVKMKEKGDIPEGYSVSREKKERFSLILESASTNQTSMYLCAISPSGWQPQHFGDGTRLSIL.

The sample holds one count of this clonotype. The rearrangement uses TRBV5-1 and TRBJ1-2, with 7 nucleotides matching TRBD1. V trimming: 4 bases; J trimming: 8 bases; junction bases outside the gene matches: 8. CDR3 length equals 13 residues. CDR1 and CDR2 (germline): SGHRS, YFSETQ. CDR3 region: CASSLGQSLGYTF. CDR3 nucleotide sequence: TGCGCCAGCAGCCTGGGACAGTCCCTCGGCTACACCTTC.

The V and J genes are TRBV20-1 and TRBJ1-1, with TRBD1 matching 7 bases. Trimming took 0 bases from V and 0 from J; bases not matched to a gene: 4. The CDR3 length is 15 residues. The germline gives CDR1 DFQATT, CDR2 SNEGSKA (reference sequence). CDR3 DNA sequence: TGCAGTGCTAGAGATCCCGGGACAGTGAACACTGAAGCTTTCTTT. Translating gives CSARDPGTVNTEAFF.